Presented here are 2 T cell receptor beta chains from one specimen sequenced in a study of spatial heterogeneity in lung cancer (dated by TCRdb to between 2017 and 2020). The time point label, as the study defines it: blood at routine non-recurrence follow-up after resection. To prepare the library, 5' RACE was applied. The reads were generated on a NextSeq 500. TCRdb trimmed the raw reads at Q25, called clones with MiXCR and kept productive beta chains. Under each unique CDR3 protein, matching rows form one entry showing the most common genes and DNA. The sample includes around 70,000 distinct CDR3 sequences, with roughly 9% observed a single time. The biggest ten clones account for 1.9% of the sample. Sequencing used PBMCs, obtained at follow-up. All receptors come from a female donor with early-stage non-small cell lung cancer.

The sample holds one count of this clonotype. Given a much more abundant clone one base away, this may be a read error. This sequence joins TRBV24-1 and TRBJ2-3; 8 positions match TRBD2. The V gene's germline CDR1 is KGHDR and CDR2 SFDVKD. CDR3 length: 14 amino acids. The CDR3 here is CATSDSGSWDTQNF. CDR3 sequence (DNA): TGTGCCACCAGTGATAGCGGGAGCTGGGATACGCAGAATTTT.

This chain uses TRBV20-1 with TRBJ2-1, with D hard to call. Germline CDR1 and CDR2: DFQATT and SNEGSKA (reference sequence). This CDR3 comprises 13 residues. Trimming took 0 bases from V and 8 from J, leaving 11 bases between them. The CDR3 loop reads CSARDPFGHEQFF. The DNA of the CDR3 is TGCAGTGCTAGAGACCCTTTCGGACATGAGCAGTTCTTC.